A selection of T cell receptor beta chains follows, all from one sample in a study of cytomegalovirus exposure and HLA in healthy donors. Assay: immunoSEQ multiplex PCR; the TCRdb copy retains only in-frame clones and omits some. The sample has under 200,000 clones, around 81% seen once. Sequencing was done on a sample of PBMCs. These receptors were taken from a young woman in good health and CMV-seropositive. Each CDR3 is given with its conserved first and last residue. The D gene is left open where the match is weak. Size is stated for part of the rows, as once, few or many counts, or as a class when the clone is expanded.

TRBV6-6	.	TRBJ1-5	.	TGTGCCAGCAGTTACAAGGGGTCCAATCAGCCCCAGCATTTT	CASSYKGSNQPQHF
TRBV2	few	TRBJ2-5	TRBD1	TGTGCCAGCAGTGAAGATAGTAGGGGGCGTCTTAGTCGAGAGACCCAGTACTTC	CASSEDSRGRLSRETQYF
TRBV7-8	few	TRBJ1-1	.	TGTGCCAGCAGCTTCGGACAGATGAACACTGAAGCTTTCTTT	CASSFGQMNTEAFF
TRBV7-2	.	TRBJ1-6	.	TGTGCCAGCAGCTTAGTCGGGGTAAATTCACCCCTCCACTTT	CASSLVGVNSPLHF
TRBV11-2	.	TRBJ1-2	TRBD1	TGTGCCAGCAAAGACAGGGCGGTGAACTATGGCTACACCTTC	CASKDRAVNYGYTF
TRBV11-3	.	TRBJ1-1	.	TGTGCCAGCAGAAAACGGGAGGGGGGTAACACTGAAGCTTTCTTT	CASRKREGGNTEAFF
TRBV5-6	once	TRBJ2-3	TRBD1	TGTGCCAGCAGCTTGAGACAGGGGGTCGGTACGCAGTATTTT	CASSLRQGVGTQYF
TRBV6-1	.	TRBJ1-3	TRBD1	TGTGCCAGCAACCCGACAGGGTCTGGAAACACCATATATTTT	CASNPTGSGNTIYF
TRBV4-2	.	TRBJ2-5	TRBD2	TGTGCCAGCAGCCAAGATCCAGCGGGGGGGCAAGAGACCCAGTACTTC	CASSQDPAGGQETQYF
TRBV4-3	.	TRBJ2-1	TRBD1	TGCGCCAGCAGCCAAGAGGTACAGGGGAACACCTACAATGAGCAGTTCTTC	CASSQEVQGNTYNEQFF
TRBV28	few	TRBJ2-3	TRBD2	TGTGCCAGCAGTTCTAATCAGCGGGGGGGCCCAGATACGCAGTATTTT	CASSSNQRGGPDTQYF
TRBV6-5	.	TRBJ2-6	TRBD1	TGTGCCAGCAGTTACACGACAGGGTCTGGGGCCAACGTCCTGACTTTC	CASSYTTGSGANVLTF
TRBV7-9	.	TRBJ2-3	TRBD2	TGTGCCAGCAGCTTTAGCGGGGGAATCACAGATACGCAGTATTTT	CASSFSGGITDTQYF
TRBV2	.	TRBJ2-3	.	TGTGCCAGCATGGGGGCCCCAGCGCCTAGCACAGATACGCAGTATTTT	CASMGAPAPSTDTQYF
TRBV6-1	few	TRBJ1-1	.	TGTGCCAGCAAGAGGAACACTGAAGCTTTCTTT	CASKRNTEAFF
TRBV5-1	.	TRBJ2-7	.	TGCGCCAGCAGCCGTGCTGGCCCAAACTCCTACGAGCAGTACTTC	CASSRAGPNSYEQYF
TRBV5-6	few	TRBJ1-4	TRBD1	TGTGCCAGCAGCCCGGCCACAGGGGTAAGGGGAGAAAAACTGTTTTTT	CASSPATGVRGEKLFF
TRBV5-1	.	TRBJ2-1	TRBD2	TGCGCCAGCAGCTGGACCGGGACTAGCGGTATGAATGAGCAGTTCTTC	CASSWTGTSGMNEQFF
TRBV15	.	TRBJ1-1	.	TGTGCCACCAGCAGAGGACGGGAGATGAACACTGAAGCTTTCTTT	CATSRGREMNTEAFF
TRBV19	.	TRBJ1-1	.	TGTGCCAGTAGTCAGACAGTGAACACTGAAGCTTTCTTT	CASSQTVNTEAFF
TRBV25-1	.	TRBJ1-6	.	TGTGCCAGCAGTGAATCGGGTTGGGGCAGGGATTCACCCCTCCACTTT	CASSESGWGRDSPLHF
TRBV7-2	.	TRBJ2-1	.	TGTGCCAGCAGGTACATGACGGGGGACTCCTACAATGAGCAGTTCTTC	CASRYMTGDSYNEQFF
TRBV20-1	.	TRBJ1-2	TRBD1	TGCAGTGCTGACAGGGGGCTGGGCTACACCTTC	CSADRGLGYTF
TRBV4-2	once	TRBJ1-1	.	TGTGCCAGCAGCCAAGATTGGGGAGTCACTGAAGCTTTCTTT	CASSQDWGVTEAFF
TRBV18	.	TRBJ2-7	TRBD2	TGTGCCAGCTCACCGGGACTAGCGAGTTCCTACGAGCAGTACTTC	CASSPGLASSYEQYF
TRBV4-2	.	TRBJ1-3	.	TGTGCCAGCAGCCAAGTTACCCTCCTTGGGAGGGGTGGAAACACCATATATTTT	CASSQVTLLGRGGNTIYF
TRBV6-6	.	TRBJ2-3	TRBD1	TGTGCCAGCAGCTTTGGCAGGGGGCAGGATACGCAGTATTTT	CASSFGRGQDTQYF
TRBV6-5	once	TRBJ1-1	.	TGTGCCAGCAGTTATGTGGCCTTAGAGGGGAACACTGAAGCTTTCTTT	CASSYVALEGNTEAFF
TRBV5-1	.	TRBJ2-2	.	TGCGCCAGCAGCTTGAGAGGGACTACCGGGGAGCTGTTTTTT	CASSLRGTTGELFF
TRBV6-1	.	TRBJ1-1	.	TGTGCCAGCAGCAAGGCAGGGCTGGAAGCTTTCTTT	CASSKAGLEAFF
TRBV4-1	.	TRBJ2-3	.	TGCGCCAGCAGCCAAGAGAGCGCCCGCACAGATACGCAGTATTTT	CASSQESARTDTQYF
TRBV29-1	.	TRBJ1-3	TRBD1	TGCAGCGTTGGGGTGCCTCGACAGGGTGGAAACACCATATATTTT	CSVGVPRQGGNTIYF
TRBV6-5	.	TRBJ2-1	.	TGTGCCAGCAGTCTCGACTGGCGTCAGACCGAGCAGTTCTTC	CASSLDWRQTEQFF
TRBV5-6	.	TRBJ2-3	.	TGTGCCAGCAGGTCCCGGTGGGGCCTCACAGATACGCAGTATTTT	CASRSRWGLTDTQYF
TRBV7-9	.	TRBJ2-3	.	TGTGCCAGCAGCCTCAACGGGGTAAGCACAGATACGCAGTATTTT	CASSLNGVSTDTQYF
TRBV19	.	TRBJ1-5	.	TGTGCCAGTAGTGGTGGGGGGGGCGGTCAGCCCCAGCATTTT	CASSGGGGGQPQHF
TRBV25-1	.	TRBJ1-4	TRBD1	TGTGCCAGCAGTGCGGGACAGGTGGATGAAAAACTGTTTTTT	CASSAGQVDEKLFF
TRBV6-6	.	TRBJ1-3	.	TGTGCCAGCAGTTACGTGGGGGGAGACACCATATATTTT	CASSYVGGDTIYF
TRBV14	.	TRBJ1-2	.	TGTGCCAGCAGCCACCACTTTAACTATGGCTACACCTTC	CASSHHFNYGYTF
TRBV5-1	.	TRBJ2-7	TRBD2	TGCGCCAGCAGCTTGGCGGGGGGACGAGAGCAGTACTTC	CASSLAGGREQYF
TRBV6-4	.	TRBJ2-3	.	TGTGCCAGCAGTGACTCGACTCTAGATACGCAGTATTTT	CASSDSTLDTQYF
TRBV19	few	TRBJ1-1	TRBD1	TGTGCCAGTATCAGAGGGGGCGCTGGGAACACTGAAGCTTTCTTT	CASIRGGAGNTEAFF
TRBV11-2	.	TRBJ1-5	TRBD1	TGTGCCAGCAGCCCGGACAGGACTCAGCCCCAGCATTTT	CASSPDRTQPQHF
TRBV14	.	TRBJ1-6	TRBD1	TGTGCCAGCAGCTGGACAGGGTACAATTCACCCCTCCACTTT	CASSWTGYNSPLHF
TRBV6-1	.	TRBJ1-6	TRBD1	TGTGCCAGCAGTACAGAGACAGGGGACGGTTCACCCCTCCACTTT	CASSTETGDGSPLHF
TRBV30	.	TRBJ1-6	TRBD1	TGTGCCTGGAGTGGACAGGGAGAGTCACCCCTCCACTTT	CAWSGQGESPLHF
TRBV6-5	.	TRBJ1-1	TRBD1	TGTGCCAGAGTAACAGGGGGTACTGAAGCTTTCTTT	CARVTGGTEAFF
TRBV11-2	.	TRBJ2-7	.	TGTGCCAGCAGCCTATCCCTGGGGCCCTACGAGCAGTACTTC	CASSLSLGPYEQYF
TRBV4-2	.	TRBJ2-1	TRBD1	TGTGCCAGCAGCCAAGAGTGGGGGACAGGATCCTACAATGAGCAGTTCTTC	CASSQEWGTGSYNEQFF
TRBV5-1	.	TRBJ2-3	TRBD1	TGCGCCAGCAGCTTGGCGGCTGTGACAGGGACAGATACGCAGTATTTT	CASSLAAVTGTDTQYF
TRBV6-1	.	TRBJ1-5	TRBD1	TGTGCCAGCAGTGAGGAGACAGGGGGGGGGAATCAGCCCCAGCATTTT	CASSEETGGGNQPQHF
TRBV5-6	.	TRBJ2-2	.	TGTGCCAGCAGCTTGGTCTACAGGGACACCGGGGAGCTGTTTTTT	CASSLVYRDTGELFF
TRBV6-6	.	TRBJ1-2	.	TGTGCCAGCACTGAGGGCTGGAACTATGGCTACACCTTC	CASTEGWNYGYTF
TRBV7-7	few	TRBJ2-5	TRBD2	TGTGCTAGCAGCTTCCGGGGGGGGTCAGAGACCCAGTACTTC	CASSFRGGSETQYF
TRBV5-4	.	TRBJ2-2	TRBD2	TGTGCCAGCAGCGGAACTAGCGGGGGCCAGATGAACACCGGGGAGCTGTTTTTT	CASSGTSGGQMNTGELFF